This TCR beta chain derives from a study of T cell repertoires in cytomegalovirus infection. The overall study: Recently described HLA-C-restricted plus well-studied HLA-B-restricted CMV epitopes were used.

V was clipped by 2 bases and J by 5 bases; unmatched bases: 6. The CDR3 runs to 15 residues. Germline V CDR1 and CDR2: MNHEY, SVGEGT. There are a few counts of this clonotype. The antigen remains unidentified. TCRdb recomputed calls from the reads with MiXCR, one row per CDR3 protein. The table lists fewer than 650,000 distinct CDR3 sequences, about 40% of them singletons, with 48% in the top ten. This clonotype originated in a human donor in good health (CMV status not recorded). Some clones in this sample may be carry-over from other donors' samples. J is TRBJ1-2 and V is TRBV6-2 or TRBV6-3; 9 bases are shared with TRBD1. The source was cultured PBMCs, collected from culture after CMV antigen stimulation. The CDR3 DNA reads TGTGCCAGCAGTTACGGCCGGACAGGGGAATATGGCTACACCTTC. As protein: CASSYGRTGEYGYTF.